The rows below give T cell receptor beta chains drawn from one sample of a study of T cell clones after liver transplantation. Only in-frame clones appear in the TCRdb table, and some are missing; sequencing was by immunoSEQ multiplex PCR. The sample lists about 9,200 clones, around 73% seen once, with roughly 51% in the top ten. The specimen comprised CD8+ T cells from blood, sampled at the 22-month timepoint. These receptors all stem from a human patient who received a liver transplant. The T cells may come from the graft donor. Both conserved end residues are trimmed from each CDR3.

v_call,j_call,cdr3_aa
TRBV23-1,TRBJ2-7,ATRKLRDSYEQY
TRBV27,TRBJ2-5,ASSLRPSGGMETQY
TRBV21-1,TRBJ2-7,ASSKLGAGREQY
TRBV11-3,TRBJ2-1,ASSPRAEYNEQF
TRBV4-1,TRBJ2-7,ASSQEFPTGSSYEQY
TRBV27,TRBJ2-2,ATKELTNTGELF
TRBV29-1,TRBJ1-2,SAETGDNYGYT
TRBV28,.,ASSPGTRYEQY
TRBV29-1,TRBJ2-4,SVVLWDRNVGAKNIQY
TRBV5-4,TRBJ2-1,ASLGNNEQF
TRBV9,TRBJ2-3,ASSAGYSGGYSTDTQY
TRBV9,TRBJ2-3,ASSVDLAGGLSTDTQY
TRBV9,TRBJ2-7,ASSAGTGGYEQY
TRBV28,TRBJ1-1,ASSPFSGLTAF
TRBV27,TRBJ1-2,ASSPRAAGHGYT
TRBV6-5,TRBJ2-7,ASSYGTSAYEQY
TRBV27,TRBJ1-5,ASSLAGGLLGQPQH
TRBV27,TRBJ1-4,ASSPRQGREKLF
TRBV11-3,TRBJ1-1,ASSLGTDTEAF
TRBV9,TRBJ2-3,ASSVRVADTQY
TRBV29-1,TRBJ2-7,SVGASDSYEQY
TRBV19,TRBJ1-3,ASSMMIWAEKGNTIY
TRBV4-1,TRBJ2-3,ASSQDGGTADTQY
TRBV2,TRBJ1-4,ASSEDVRGEKLF
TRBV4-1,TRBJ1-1,ASSLGGGANTEAF
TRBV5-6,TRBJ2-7,ASSDRTSYEQY
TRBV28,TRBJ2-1,ASSLGQGINEQF
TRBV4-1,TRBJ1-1,ASSQLSARNTEAF
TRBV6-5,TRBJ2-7,ASSNRDTSSYEQY
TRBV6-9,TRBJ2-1,ASSEHGPSSYNEQF
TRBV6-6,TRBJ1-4,ASSYSNRGAEELF
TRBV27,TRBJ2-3,ASSPRRTSTDTQY
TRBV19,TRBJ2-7,ASRGTGPYEQY
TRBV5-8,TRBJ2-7,ASSPGQGWYEQY
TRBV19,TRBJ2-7,ASSAQGAMYEQY
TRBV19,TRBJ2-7,ASSWNRDSYEQY
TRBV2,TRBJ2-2,ASSTPGTLGNTGELF
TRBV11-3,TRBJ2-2,ASSLPWGPGELF
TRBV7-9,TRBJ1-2,ASSFREYGYT
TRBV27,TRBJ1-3,ASIAGFPRDSGNTIY
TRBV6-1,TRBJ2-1,ASKPVGGSYNEQF
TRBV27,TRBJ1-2,ASSLSRGGTSGYT
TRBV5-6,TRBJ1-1,ASSLLGTEAF
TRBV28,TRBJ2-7,ASSYTGNEQY
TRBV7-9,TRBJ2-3,ASSLAAGMPDTQY
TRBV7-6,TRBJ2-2,ASSSSGIGTGELF
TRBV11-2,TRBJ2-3,ASSLISTQY
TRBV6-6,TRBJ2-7,ASGDPYEQY
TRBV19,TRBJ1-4,ASTFTGGGEKLF
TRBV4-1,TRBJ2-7,ASSQARGAYEQY
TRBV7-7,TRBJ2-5,ASSPQRGRWETQY
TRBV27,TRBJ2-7,ASSLSGVYEQY
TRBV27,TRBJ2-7,ASSLSGTGDGQY
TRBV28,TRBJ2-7,ASTTGAYEQY
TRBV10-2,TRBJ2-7,ASSEMRRYEQY